This record looks at one T cell receptor beta chain sequence and its context. Sequenced by immunoSEQ multiplex PCR; TCRdb stores in-frame clones only, minus some. The sample includes around 150,000 clones, 95% to 96% seen only once; the top ten take about 0.94%. This sample is part of a study of control samples from healthy donors and cancer patients. Germline CDR1 reads MDHEN; CDR2 reads SYDVKM. Trimming stripped 3 bases from V and 0 bases from J, with 11 bases between. This CDR3 spans 15 amino acids. The chain carries TRBV28 and TRBJ1-1; perhaps TRBD1 as D (6 bases). The sequence derives from a woman aged 30 to 39 in good health. Input material: blood. CDR3 nucleotides: TGTGCCAGCAGTTTGTGGACAGTTATGAACACTGAAGCTTTCTTT. This encodes CASSLWTVMNTEAFF.